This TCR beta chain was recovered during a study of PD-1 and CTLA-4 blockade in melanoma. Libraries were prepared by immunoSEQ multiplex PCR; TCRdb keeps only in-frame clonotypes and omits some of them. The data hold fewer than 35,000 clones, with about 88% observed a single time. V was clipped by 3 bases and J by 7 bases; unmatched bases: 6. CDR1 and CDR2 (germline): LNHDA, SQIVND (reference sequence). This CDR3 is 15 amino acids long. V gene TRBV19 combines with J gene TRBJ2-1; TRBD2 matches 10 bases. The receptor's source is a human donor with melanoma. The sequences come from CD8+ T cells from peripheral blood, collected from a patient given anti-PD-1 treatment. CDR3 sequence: CASSMVAGGRNEQFF. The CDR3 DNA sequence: TGTGCCAGTAGTATGGTAGCGGGGGGTAGGAATGAGCAGTTCTTC. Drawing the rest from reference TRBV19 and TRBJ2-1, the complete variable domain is DGGITQSPKYLFRKEGQNVTLSCEQNLNHDAMYWYRQDPGQGLRLIYYSQIVNDFQKGDIAEGYSVSREKKESFPLTVTSAQKNPTAFYLCASSMVAGGRNEQFFGPGTRLTVL.